This record covers a single TCR beta chain. The antigen is unknown. The source of the sample is a study of post-analysis software for immune sequencing data. The study's findings and limits: By F measure, samples from a shared preparation batch strongly co-clustered. Relative to controls, patients with multiple sclerosis showed significantly lower normalized Chao1 diversity.

Unique-molecular-identifier-tagged TCR beta cDNA libraries were used. T cells numbering about 0.9 to 10 million yielded cDNA molecules that totaled about 500,000. TCRdb itself ran the PCR reads through MiXCR, one entry per CDR3 protein. The sample has 500,000 to 600,000 distinct CDR3 sequences, around 40% seen once. This clonotype was sampled from a girl aged 10 to 17 with multiple sclerosis. The sequenced material came from blood.

The CDR3 DNA is TGCGCCAGCTTGCCAGGAGCGGGAGCCTCTGAGACCCAGTACTTC. Translation gives CASLPGAGASETQYF. The rearrangement links TRBV5-1 to TRBJ2-7, with 8 bases fitting TRBD2. The DNA end favors TRBJ2-5, so the J call may be wrong. The V gene's germline CDR1 is SGHRS and CDR2 YFSETQ. The CDR3 has 15 residues.